This T cell receptor beta chain was identified in a study of regulatory T cells in long-lasting Graves disease. As for the study in general: Under 3 months of antithyroid drugs had been taken by newly diagnosed Graves' patients.

Study findings and constraints: Persistent disease favored TRBV28, TRBJ1-2 and TRBJ2-5. TCR diversity was lower in persistent than newly diagnosed Graves' disease.

Trimming at V came to 8 bases and at J to 4 bases, leaving 4 bases not matched to a gene. Germline V CDR1 and CDR2: LNHDA, SQIVND (reference sequence). The CDR3 is 13 residues long. The time point denotes: newly diagnosed GD, antithyroid drugs for less than 3 months. PBMCs were the source of the RNA used for TCR sequencing. As regards this clonotype: Its antigen is unknown.

According to the study, TCR beta libraries were built with iRepertoire HTBI primers and CDR3-region Arm-PCR. In the authors' workflow: The samples yielded 50 to 80 TRBV and around 13 TRBJ segments. TCRdb redid the calling of the multiplex PCR reads with MiXCR, one entry per CDR3 protein. The V and J calls were not made by the authors but by TCRdb's processing. Of about 530,000 distinct CDR3 sequences detected, 16% appear once; the ten largest clones hold just under 25%. This same sample was also taken into another study, of T cells in Graves' hyperthyroidism and ophthalmopathy.

The material was peripheral blood mononuclear cells (PBMCs), obtained at new diagnosis, from a patient treated with antithyroid drugs. The rearrangement links TRBV19 to TRBJ2-5; 10 bases are shared with TRBD2. This TCR came from a woman aged 35-65 years with Graves disease. The chain's CDR3 is CASQLAGRETQYF. CDR3 nucleotide sequence: TGTGCCAGTCAACTAGCGGGGAGAGAGACCCAGTACTTC.